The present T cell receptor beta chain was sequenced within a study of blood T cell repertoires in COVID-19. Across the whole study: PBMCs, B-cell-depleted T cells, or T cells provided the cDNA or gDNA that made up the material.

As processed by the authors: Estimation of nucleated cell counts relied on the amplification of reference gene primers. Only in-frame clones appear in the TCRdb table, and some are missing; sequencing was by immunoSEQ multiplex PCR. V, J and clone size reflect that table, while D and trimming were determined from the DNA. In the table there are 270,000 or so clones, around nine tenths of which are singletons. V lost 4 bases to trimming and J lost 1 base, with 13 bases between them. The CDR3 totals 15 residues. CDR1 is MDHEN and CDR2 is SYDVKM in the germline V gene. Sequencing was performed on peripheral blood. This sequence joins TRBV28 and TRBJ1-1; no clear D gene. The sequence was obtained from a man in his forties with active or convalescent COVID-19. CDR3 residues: CASSSSGVENTEAFF. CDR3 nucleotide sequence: TGTGCCAGCAGTTCCAGCGGGGTTGAGAACACTGAAGCTTTCTTT.